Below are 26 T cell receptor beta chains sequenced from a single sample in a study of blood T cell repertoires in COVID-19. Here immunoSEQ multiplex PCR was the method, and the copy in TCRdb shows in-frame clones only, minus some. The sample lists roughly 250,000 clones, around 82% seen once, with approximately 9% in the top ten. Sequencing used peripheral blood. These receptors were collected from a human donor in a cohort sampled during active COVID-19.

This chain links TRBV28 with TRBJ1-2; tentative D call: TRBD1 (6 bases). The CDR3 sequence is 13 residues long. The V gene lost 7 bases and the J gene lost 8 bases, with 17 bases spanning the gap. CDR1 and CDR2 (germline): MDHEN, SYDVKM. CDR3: CASNGQLRRGYTF. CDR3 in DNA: TGTGCCAGCAACGGACAGCTCCGACGGGGCTACACCTTC.

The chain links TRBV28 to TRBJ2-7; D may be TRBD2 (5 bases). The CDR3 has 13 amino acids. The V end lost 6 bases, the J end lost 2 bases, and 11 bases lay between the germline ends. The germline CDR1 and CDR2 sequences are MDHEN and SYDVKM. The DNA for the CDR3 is TGTGCCAGCAGAAGAGGGTGGGCCTACGAGCAGTACTTC. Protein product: CASRRGWAYEQYF.

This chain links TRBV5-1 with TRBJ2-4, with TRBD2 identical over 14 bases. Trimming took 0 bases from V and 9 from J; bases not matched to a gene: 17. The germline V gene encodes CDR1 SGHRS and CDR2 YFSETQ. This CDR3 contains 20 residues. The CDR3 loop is CASSLESDRRLAGGNGIQYF. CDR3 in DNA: TGCGCCAGCAGCTTGGAGTCTGACCGGCGACTAGCGGGGGGGAATGGCATTCAGTACTTC.

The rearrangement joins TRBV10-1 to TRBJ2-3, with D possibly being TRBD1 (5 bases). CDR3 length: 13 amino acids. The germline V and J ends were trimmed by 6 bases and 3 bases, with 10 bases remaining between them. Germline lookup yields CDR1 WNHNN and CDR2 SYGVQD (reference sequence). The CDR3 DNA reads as TGCGCCAGCAGCGCAGGGTTTACAGATACGCAGTATTTT. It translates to CASSAGFTDTQYF.

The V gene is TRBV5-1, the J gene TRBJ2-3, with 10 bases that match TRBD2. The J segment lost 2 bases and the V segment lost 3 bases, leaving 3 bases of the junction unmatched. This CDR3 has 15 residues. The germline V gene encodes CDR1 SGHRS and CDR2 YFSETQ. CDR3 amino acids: CASSSLAGATDTQYF. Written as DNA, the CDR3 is TGCGCCAGCAGCTCCCTAGCGGGAGCCACAGATACGCAGTATTTT.

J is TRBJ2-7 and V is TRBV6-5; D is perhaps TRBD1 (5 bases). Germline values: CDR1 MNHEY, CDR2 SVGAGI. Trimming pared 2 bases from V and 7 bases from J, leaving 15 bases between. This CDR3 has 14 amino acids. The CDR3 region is CASSYVGAAEEQYF. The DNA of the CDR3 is TGTGCCAGCAGTTACGTTGGGGCGGCAGAGGAGCAGTACTTC.

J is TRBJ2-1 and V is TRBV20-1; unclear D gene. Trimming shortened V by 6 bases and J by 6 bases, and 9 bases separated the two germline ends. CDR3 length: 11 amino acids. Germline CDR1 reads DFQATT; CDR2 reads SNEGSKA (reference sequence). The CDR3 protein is CSAPPGNEQFF. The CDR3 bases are TGCAGTGCGCCACCGGGCAATGAGCAGTTCTTC.

CDR3 sequence (DNA): TGTGCCACCAGCAGGGGGGGACAGGTTTATGAGCAGTTCTTC. This sequence encodes CATSRGGQVYEQFF. This chain links TRBV15 with TRBJ2-1, with 8 bases fitting TRBD1. Germline trimming cut 3 bases from V and 8 bases from J; bases unmatched to any gene: 6. From germline, CDR1 is LNHNV and CDR2 YYDKDF (reference sequence). CDR3 size: 14 residues. The whole variable domain, filled in from reference TRBV15 and TRBJ2-1, reads DAMVIQNPRYQVTQFGKPVTLSCSQTLNHNVMYWYQQKSSQAPKLLFHYYDKDFNNEADTPDNFQSRRPNTSFCFLDIRSPGLGDTAMYLCATSRGGQVYEQFFGPGTRLTVL.

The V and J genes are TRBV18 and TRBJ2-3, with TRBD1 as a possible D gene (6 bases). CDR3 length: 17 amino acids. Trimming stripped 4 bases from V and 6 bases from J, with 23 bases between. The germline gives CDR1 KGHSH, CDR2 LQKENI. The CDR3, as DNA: TGTGCCAGCTCACTCGAGACAGGCCCCCAGTCCGGGGATACGCAGTATTTT. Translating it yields CASSLETGPQSGDTQYF.

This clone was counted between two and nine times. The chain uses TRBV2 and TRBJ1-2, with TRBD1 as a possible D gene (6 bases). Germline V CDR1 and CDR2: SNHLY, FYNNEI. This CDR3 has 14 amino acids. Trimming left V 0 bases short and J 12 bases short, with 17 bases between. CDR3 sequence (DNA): TGTGCCAGCAGTGAAGCGCATGGGACATCTTTAAACACCTTC. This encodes CASSEAHGTSLNTF.

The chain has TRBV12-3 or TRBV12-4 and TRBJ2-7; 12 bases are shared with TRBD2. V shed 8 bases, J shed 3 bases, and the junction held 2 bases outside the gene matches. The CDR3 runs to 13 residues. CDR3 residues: CASRTSGIYEQYF. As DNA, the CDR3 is TGTGCCAGCCGGACTAGCGGGATCTACGAGCAGTACTTC.

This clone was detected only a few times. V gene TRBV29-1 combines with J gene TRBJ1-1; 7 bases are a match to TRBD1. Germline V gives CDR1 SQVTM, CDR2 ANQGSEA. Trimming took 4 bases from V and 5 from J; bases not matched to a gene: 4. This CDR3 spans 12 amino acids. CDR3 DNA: TGCAGCGTTGTAAGGGGGCAAACTGAAGCTTTCTTT. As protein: CSVVRGQTEAFF.

In DNA form, the CDR3 reads TGTGCCAGCAGCTCGGCGCTAGCGGTCGGATTCCAAGATACGCAGTATTTT. It yields the protein CASSSALAVGFQDTQYF. The chain uses TRBV7-8 and TRBJ2-3; 7 positions agree with TRBD2. V lost 4 bases, J lost 5 bases, and 15 bases stayed unmatched. Germline lookup yields CDR1 SGHVS and CDR2 FQNEAQ. The CDR3 contains 17 residues.

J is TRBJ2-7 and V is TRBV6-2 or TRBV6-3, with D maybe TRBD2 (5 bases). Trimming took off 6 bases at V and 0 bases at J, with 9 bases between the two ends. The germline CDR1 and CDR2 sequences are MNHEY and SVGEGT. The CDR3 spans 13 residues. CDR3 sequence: CASSERDSYEQYF. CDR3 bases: TGTGCCAGCAGCGAGAGGGACTCCTACGAGCAGTACTTC.

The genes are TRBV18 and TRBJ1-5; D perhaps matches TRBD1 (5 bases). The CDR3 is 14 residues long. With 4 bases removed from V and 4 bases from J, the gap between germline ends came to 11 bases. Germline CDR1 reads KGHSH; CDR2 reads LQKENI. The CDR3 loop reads CASSLGGTNQPQHF. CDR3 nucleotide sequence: TGTGCCAGCTCACTCGGCGGGACTAATCAGCCCCAGCATTTT.

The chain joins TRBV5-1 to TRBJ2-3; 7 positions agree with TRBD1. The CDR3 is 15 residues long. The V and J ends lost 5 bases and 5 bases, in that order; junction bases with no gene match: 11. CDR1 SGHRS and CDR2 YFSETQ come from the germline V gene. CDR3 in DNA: TGCGCCAGCAGAAATAGGGGGCAGGCGATAGATACGCAGTATTTT. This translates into CASRNRGQAIDTQYF.

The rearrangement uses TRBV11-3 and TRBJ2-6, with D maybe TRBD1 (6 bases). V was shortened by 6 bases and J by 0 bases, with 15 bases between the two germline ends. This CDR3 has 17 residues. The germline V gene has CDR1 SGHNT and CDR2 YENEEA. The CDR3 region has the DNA TGTGCCAGCAGTCATCCACGAGGGGGCTCTGGGGCCAACGTCCTGACTTTC. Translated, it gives CASSHPRGGSGANVLTF.

The CDR3 loop is CATSRGLEQFRETQYF. The CDR3 nucleotides read TGTGCCACCAGCAGGGGGCTAGAGCAGTTTAGAGAGACCCAGTACTTC. The chain combines TRBV15 with TRBJ2-5, with D maybe TRBD1 (5 bases). Trimming took off 3 bases at V and 4 bases at J, with 18 bases between the two ends. The CDR3 is 16 residues long. Germline V gene data show CDR1 as LNHNV and CDR2 as YYDKDF (reference sequence).

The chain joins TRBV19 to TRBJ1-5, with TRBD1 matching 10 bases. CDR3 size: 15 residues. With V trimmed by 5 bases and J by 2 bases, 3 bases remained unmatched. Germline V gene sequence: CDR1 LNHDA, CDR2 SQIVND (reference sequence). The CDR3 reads CASSGGTGGNQPQHF. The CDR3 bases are TGTGCCAGTAGTGGGGGGACAGGGGGCAATCAGCCCCAGCATTTT. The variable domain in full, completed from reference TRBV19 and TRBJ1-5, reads DGGITQSPKYLFRKEGQNVTLSCEQNLNHDAMYWYRQDPGQGLRLIYYSQIVNDFQKGDIAEGYSVSREKKESFPLTVTSAQKNPTAFYLCASSGGTGGNQPQHFGDGTRLSIL.

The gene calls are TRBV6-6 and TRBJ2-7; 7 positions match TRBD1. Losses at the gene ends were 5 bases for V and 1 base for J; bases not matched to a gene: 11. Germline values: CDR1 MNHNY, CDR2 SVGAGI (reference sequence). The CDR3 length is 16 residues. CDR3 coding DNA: TGTGCCAGCAGTCGACAGGGCCCCCGGGTTTCCTACGAGCAGTACTTC. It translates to CASSRQGPRVSYEQYF.

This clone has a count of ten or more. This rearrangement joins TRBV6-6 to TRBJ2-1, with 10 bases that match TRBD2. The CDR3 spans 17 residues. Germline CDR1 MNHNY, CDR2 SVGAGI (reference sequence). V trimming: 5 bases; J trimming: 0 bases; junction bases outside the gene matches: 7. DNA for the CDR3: TGTGCCAGCAGTCGTCTTACTAGCGGGGCCTCCTACAATGAGCAGTTCTTC. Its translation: CASSRLTSGASYNEQFF.

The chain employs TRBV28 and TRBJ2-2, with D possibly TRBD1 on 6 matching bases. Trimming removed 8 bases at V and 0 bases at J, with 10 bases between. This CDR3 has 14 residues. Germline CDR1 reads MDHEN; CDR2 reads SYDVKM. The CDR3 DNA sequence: TGTGCCAGCCTTAGGACAGCGAACACCGGGGAGCTGTTTTTT. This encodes CASLRTANTGELFF.

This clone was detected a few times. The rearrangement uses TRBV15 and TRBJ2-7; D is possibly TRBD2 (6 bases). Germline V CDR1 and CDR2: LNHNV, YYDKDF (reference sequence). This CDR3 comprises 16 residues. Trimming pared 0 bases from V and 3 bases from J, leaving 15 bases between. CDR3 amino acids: CATSRDYPGLIYEQYF. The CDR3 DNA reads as TGTGCCACCAGCAGAGATTATCCGGGACTGATCTACGAGCAGTACTTC.

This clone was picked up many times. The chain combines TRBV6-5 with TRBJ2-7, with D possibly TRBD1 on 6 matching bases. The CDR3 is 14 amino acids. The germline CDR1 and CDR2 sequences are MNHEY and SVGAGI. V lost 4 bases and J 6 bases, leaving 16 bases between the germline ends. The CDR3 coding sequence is TGTGCCAGCAGTTCCTTTACAGGGTTCAGCGAGCAGTACTTC. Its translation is CASSSFTGFSEQYF.

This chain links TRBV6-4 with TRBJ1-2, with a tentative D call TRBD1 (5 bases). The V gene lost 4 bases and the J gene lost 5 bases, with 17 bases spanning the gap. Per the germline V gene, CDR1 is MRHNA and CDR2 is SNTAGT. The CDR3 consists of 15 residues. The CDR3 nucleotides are TGTGCCAGCAGTGCCGCCGGAGGGGCCTTGTATGGCTACACCTTC. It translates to CASSAAGGALYGYTF.

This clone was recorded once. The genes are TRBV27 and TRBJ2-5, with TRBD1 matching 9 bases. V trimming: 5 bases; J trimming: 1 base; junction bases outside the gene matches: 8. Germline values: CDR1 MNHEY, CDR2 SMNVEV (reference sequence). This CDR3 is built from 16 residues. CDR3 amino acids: CASSAGTGYLQETQYF. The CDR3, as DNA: TGTGCCAGCAGTGCCGGGACAGGGTACCTCCAAGAGACCCAGTACTTC.